This TCR beta chain was retrieved from a study of T cell repertoires in cytomegalovirus infection. For the study at large: CMV infection and matching HLA type were both indicated by public TCR beta signatures.

This clonotype was observed many times. Germline values: CDR1 SGHTA, CDR2 FQGNSA. The J segment lost 4 bases and the V segment lost 5 bases, leaving 7 bases of the junction unmatched. CDR3 length: 15 residues. Each CDR3 protein is one row after TCRdb ran MiXCR on the reads. The sample includes some 220,000 distinct CDR3 sequences, more than 9% seen only once; the top ten take 1.6%. The clonotype was recovered from a human donor in good health (CMV status not recorded). Some clones in this sample may be carry-over from other donors' samples. The sample comprised PBMCs. This chain links TRBV7-2 with TRBJ2-5; the match to TRBD1 covers 10 bases. The CDR3 bases are TGTGCCAGCAGCCCATCCCGGGACAGGGGAGAGACCCAGTACTTC. This sequence encodes CASSPSRDRGETQYF. Drawing the rest from reference TRBV7-2 and TRBJ2-5, the complete variable domain is GAGVSQSPSNKVTEKGKDVELRCDPISGHTALYWYRQSLGQGLEFLIYFQGNSAPDKSGLPSDRFSAERTGGSVSTLTIQRTQQEDSAVYLCASSPSRDRGETQYFGPGTRLLVL.